The present entry profiles one TCR beta chain with its context. Its antigen is unknown. Germline and junction disagree at one end, which may indicate a read error. This specimen comes from a study of post-analysis software for immune sequencing data. On the study more broadly: The disease courses covered relapsing-remitting, secondary progressive and progressive-relapsing multiple sclerosis. Study outcomes and limitations: Normalized Chao1 diversity was significantly reduced in patients versus controls. Samples from one preparation batch, clustered by F measure, grouped strongly together. In patients, about five TRBV segments were more frequent than in controls, with TRBV5-6, TRBV5-1 and TRBV20-1 among them.

The CDR3 totals 15 residues. The germline V gene encodes CDR1 DFQATT and CDR2 SNEGSKA (reference sequence). Unique molecular identifiers were present in the TCR beta cDNA libraries. T cells, about 0.85 to 11 million of them, yielded about 500,000 cDNA molecules. MiXCR was run by TCRdb on the PCR reads, yielding one entry per CDR3 protein. The sample gives about 540,000 distinct CDR3 sequences, roughly 34% of which show up once; 5% to 6% is in the top ten. The chain is built from TRBV20-1 and TRBJ1-5; D remains ambiguous. The sequence was obtained from a girl aged 2 to 17 with multiple sclerosis. Specimen: blood. The CDR3 sequence is CSVRDQEYSNQPQHF. CDR3 DNA sequence: TGCAGTGTTAGAGATCAGGAATATAGCAATCAGCCCCAGCATTTT.